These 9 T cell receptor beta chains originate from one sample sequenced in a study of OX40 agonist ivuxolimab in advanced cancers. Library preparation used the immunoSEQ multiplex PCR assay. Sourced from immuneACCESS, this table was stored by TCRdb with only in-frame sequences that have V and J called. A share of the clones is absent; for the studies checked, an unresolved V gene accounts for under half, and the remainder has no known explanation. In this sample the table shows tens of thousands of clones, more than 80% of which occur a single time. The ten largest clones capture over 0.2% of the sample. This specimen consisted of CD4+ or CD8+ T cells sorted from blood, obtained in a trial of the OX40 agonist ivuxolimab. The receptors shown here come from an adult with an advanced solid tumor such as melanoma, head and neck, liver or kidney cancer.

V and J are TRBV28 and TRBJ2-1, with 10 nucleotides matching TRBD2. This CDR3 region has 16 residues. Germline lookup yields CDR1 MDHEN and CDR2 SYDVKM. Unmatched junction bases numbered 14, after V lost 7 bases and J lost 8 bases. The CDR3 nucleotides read TGTGCCAGCATCCAATCCGGGCTAGCGGGAGACGATGAGCAGTTCTTC. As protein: CASIQSGLAGDDEQFF.

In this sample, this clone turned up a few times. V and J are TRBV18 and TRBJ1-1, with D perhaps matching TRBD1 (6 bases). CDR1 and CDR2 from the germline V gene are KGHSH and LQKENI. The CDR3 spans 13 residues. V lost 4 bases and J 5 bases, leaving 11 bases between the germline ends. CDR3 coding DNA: TGTGCCAGCTCACGGGGGGCTGAAACTGAAGCTTTCTTT. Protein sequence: CASSRGAETEAFF.

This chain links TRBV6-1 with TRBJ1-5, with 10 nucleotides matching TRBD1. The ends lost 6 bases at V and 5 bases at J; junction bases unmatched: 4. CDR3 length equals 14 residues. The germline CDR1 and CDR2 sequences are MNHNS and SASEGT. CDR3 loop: CASRGTGEYQPQHF. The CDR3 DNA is TGTGCCAGCAGGGGGACAGGGGAATATCAGCCCCAGCATTTT.

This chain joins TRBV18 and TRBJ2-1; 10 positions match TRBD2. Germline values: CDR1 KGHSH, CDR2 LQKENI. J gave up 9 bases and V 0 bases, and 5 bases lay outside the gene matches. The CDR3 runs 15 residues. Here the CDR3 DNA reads TGTGCCAGCTCACCACCAGCGGGGGGGCGAGTTGAGCAGTTCTTC. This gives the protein CASSPPAGGRVEQFF.

The CDR3 here is CASSRGPTGELFF. The CDR3 DNA is TGTGCCAGCAGCCGGGGCCCCACCGGGGAGCTGTTTTTT. This sequence joins TRBV7-2 and TRBJ2-2; D is tentatively TRBD1 or TRBD2 (5 bases each). CDR1 and CDR2 from the germline V gene are SGHTA and FQGNSA. V lost 5 bases to trimming and J lost 4 bases, with 8 bases between them. The CDR3 spans 13 residues. Filled out from reference TRBV7-2 and TRBJ2-2, the complete variable domain reads GAGVSQSPSNKVTEKGKDVELRCDPISGHTALYWYRQSLGQGLEFLIYFQGNSAPDKSGLPSDRFSAERTGGSVSTLTIQRTQQEDSAVYLCASSRGPTGELFFGEGSRLTVL.

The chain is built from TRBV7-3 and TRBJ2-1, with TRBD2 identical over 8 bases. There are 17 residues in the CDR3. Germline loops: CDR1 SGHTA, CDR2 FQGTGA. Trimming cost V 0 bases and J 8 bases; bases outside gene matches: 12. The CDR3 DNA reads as TGTGCCAGCAGCTTAACGCCCACTAGCGGCCTGGACGATGAGCAGTTCTTC. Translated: CASSLTPTSGLDDEQFF.

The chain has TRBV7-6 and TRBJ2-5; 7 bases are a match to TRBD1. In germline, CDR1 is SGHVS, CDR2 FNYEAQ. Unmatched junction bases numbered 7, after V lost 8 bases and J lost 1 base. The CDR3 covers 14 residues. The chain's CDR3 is CASGLTGSQETQYF. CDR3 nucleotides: TGTGCCAGCGGTCTGACAGGGTCCCAAGAGACCCAGTACTTC.

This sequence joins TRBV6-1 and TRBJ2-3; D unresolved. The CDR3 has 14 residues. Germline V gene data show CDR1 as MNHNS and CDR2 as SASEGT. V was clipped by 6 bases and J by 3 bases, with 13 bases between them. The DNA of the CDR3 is TGTGCCAGCAGCCTCGGGCCGTATACAGATACGCAGTATTTT. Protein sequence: CASSLGPYTDTQYF.

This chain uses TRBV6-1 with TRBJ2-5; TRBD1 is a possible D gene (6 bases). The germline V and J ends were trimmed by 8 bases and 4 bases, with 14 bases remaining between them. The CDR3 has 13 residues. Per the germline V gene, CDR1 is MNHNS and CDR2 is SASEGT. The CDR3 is CASGETGGETQYF. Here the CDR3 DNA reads TGTGCCAGCGGGGAGACAGGTGGAGAGACCCAGTACTTC.